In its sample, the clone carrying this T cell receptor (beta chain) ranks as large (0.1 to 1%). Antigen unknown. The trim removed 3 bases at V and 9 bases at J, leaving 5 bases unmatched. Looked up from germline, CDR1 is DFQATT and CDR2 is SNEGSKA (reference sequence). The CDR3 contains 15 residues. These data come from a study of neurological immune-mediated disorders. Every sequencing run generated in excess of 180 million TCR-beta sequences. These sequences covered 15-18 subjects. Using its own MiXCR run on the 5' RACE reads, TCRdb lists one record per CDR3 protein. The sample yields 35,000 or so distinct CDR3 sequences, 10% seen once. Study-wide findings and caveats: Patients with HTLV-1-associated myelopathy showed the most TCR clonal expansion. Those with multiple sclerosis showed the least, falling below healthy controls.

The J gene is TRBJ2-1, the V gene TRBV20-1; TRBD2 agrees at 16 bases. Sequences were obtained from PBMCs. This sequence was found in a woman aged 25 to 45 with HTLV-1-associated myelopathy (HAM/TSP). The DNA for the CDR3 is TGCAGTGCTAGCGGGACTAGCGGGGGGGCCGTTGAGCAGTTCTTC. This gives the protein CSASGTSGGAVEQFF.